The source of this T cell receptor (beta chain) is a study of blood T cell repertoires in COVID-19. The germline gives CDR1 GTSNPN, CDR2 SVGIG (reference sequence). Trimming removed 1 base from V and 5 bases from J, with 14 bases in between. The CDR3 runs 15 residues. The data were produced by immunoSEQ multiplex PCR, yet TCRdb's version contains in-frame clones alone and is incomplete. The sample lists over 200,000 clones, about 91% occurring once. Sequenced: PBMCs or T cells enriched from blood (not recorded which). The chain links TRBV30 to TRBJ1-4; D may be TRBD1 (5 bases). This receptor was identified in a middle-aged woman with acute COVID-19. CDR3 protein: CAWSAIGGSNEKLFF. As DNA, the CDR3 is TGTGCCTGGAGTGCAATCGGGGGATCAAATGAAAAACTGTTTTTT. Based on the CDR3 plus reference TRBV30 and TRBJ1-4, the full variable domain is SQTIHQWPATLVQPVGSPLSLECTVEGTSNPNLYWYRQAAGRGLQLLFYSVGIGQISSEVPQNLSASRPQDRQFILSSKKLLLSDSGFYLCAWSAIGGSNEKLFFGSGTQLSVL.